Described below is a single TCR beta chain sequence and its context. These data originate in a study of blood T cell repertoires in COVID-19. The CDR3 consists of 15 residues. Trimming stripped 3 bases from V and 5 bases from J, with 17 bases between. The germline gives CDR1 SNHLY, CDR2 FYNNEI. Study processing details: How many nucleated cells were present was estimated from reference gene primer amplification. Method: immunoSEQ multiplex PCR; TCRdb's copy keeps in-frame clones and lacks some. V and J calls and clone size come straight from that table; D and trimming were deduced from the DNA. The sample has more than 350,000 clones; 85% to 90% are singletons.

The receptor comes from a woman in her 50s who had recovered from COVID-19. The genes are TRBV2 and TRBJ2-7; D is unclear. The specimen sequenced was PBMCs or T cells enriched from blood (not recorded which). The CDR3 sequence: CASSEDRPLGNEQYF. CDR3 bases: TGTGCCAGCAGTGAGGATCGGCCCCTAGGAAACGAGCAGTACTTC.